The clone carrying this T cell receptor beta chain has just one count. Its target is unknown. The sample originates from a study of vaccination and CD4 T cells after COVID-19. Study-level information: Those taking part got two shots of either the BNT162b2 or the mRNA-1273 vaccine. Cultures designated as controls were supplied with a CEFX pool, an HIV-1 Nef pool, or no peptide.

Documented treatment: approximately nine-day PBMC culture with coronavirus spike peptide pools or control peptides (ViraFEST assay). Researchers used the Oncomine TCR Beta short-read assay to sequence DNA from cultured CD4+ T cells. TCRdb called the PCR reads again in MiXCR, with one record for every CDR3 protein. The table records approximately 21,000 distinct CDR3 sequences, roughly 47% of them present only once. This CDR3 is built from 14 residues. Trimming took 3 bases from V and 4 from J, leaving 13 bases between them. This receptor was taken from a human donor with COVID-19. The chain links TRBV12-3 or TRBV12-4 to TRBJ2-7, with D possibly matching TRBD1 (5 bases). Material for sequencing was cultured CD4+ T cells from blood. The CDR3 protein is CASSFVQGLYEQYF. Written as DNA, the CDR3 is TGTGCCAGCAGTTTCGTTCAGGGTTTATACGAGCAGTACTTC.